This is a list of T cell receptor beta chains from one sample in a study of regulatory T cells in long-lasting Graves disease. TCRdb called the multiplex PCR reads again in MiXCR, with one record for every CDR3 protein. Of about 440,000 distinct CDR3 sequences in the sample, 16% were seen once. A further study also used this sample, focusing on T cells in Graves' hyperthyroidism and ophthalmopathy.

This material consisted of peripheral blood mononuclear cells (PBMCs), taken at new diagnosis, from a patient treated with antithyroid drugs. These receptors were taken from a woman between 25 and 40 years old with Graves disease. CDR3s include the opening cysteine and the closing phenylalanine or tryptophan. The D gene is left open where the match is weak. Not all rows give a size; the values are once, few, many and, for expanded clones, a class.

d_call	clone_size	v_call	j_call	cdr3_nt	cdr3_aa
.	few	TRBV27	TRBJ1-2	TGTGCCAGCAGTTTATCGGGGGGGCTGTACTATGGCTACACCTTC	CASSLSGGLYYGYTF
TRBD1	few	TRBV6-1	TRBJ1-2	TGTGCCAGCAGTAAAGCGGGACAGTATGGCTACACCTTC	CASSKAGQYGYTF
.	.	TRBV27	TRBJ2-5	TGTGCCAGCAGTGTCACACTTCGGGAGACCCAGTACTTC	CASSVTLRETQYF
.	many	TRBV20-1	TRBJ1-2	TGCAGTGTTCTCCGTGGGTTCCGTCGCTACACCTTC	CSVLRGFRRYTF
.	many	TRBV12-3/TRBV12-4	TRBJ1-2	TGTGCCAGCAGTTCCCCGGGGGGGGGGGGTGGCTACACCTTC	CASSSPGGGGGYTF
.	.	TRBV19	TRBJ1-2	TGTGCCAGTAGTATTGCGAGGTATGGCTACACCTTC	CASSIARYGYTF
.	many	TRBV20-1	TRBJ1-1	TGCAGTGCTAGTTGGAACACTGAAGCTTTCTTT	CSASWNTEAFF
.	many	TRBV27	TRBJ2-1	TGTGCCAGCAGTTCCCCCGACCAGCCCCGGGAGTTCTTC	CASSSPDQPREFF
.	many	TRBV27	TRBJ2-2	TGTGCCAGCAGTTTATCCGGCGGGTTCAACACCGGGGAGCTGTTTTTT	CASSLSGGFNTGELFF
.	many	TRBV6-9	TRBJ1-5	TGTGCCAGCAGTTACGCCCAAAGGGGGGTCAGCAATCAGCCCCAGCATTTT	CASSYAQRGVSNQPQHF
TRBD2	.	TRBV7-2	TRBJ2-7	TGTGCCAGCGGTGCGTCTAGCGGGTACCTCGAGCAGTACTTC	CASGASSGYLEQYF
TRBD2	.	TRBV27	TRBJ2-7	TGTGCCAGCCTCCGGGGAGGGGAGCAGTACTTC	CASLRGGEQYF
TRBD2	many	TRBV2	TRBJ2-1	TGTGCCAGCATGAGACTAGCGGGCAATGAGCAGTTCTTC	CASMRLAGNEQFF
.	few	TRBV19	TRBJ1-2	TGTGCCAGTAGTCCTCCAGAACTTAACTATGGCTACACCTTC	CASSPPELNYGYTF
TRBD1	many	TRBV9	TRBJ1-2	TGTGCCAGCAGCGGGCACAGGGGTGACTATGGCTACACCTTC	CASSGHRGDYGYTF
.	few	TRBV28	TRBJ2-7	TGTGCCAGCAGACGATCGCACTACGAGCAGTACTTC	CASRRSHYEQYF
.	many	TRBV7-9	TRBJ1-3	TGTGCCAGCAGCCGAACGACAGACACTGGAAACACCATATATTTT	CASSRTTDTGNTIYF
.	many	TRBV3-1	TRBJ2-1	TGTGCCAGCAGCCAAGGACCGGCAGGCAATGAGCAGTTCTTC	CASSQGPAGNEQFF
.	many	TRBV27	TRBJ2-7	TGTGCCAGCAGGATAGGAAACGAGCAGTACTTC	CASRIGNEQYF
.	many	TRBV11-2	TRBJ2-1	TGTGCCAGCAGCTTAGATCGCGGGTCCAATGAGCAGTTCTTC	CASSLDRGSNEQFF
.	many	TRBV20-1	TRBJ2-1	TGCAGTGCTAAAGACCCCAATCAGGGAAATGAGCAGTTCTTC	CSAKDPNQGNEQFF